One sample yielded the 24 T cell receptor beta chains listed below, sequenced in a study of T cell clonality in common variable immunodeficiency. TCRdb keeps only in-frame clones here, not all; method: immunoSEQ multiplex PCR. The data show over 30,000 clones, with none appearing a single time. Sequenced: peripheral blood mononuclear cells. The receptors come from a person aged 18 to 70 in good health.

This clone was observed many times. With the read ending 3 residues before the CDR3 end, the germline J gene is used to fill in that end. V and J are TRBV2 and TRBJ1-2, with D perhaps TRBD1 (5 bases). The CDR3 sequence is 12 residues long. The V and J ends lost 8 bases and 4 bases respectively, with 11 bases between them. CDR1 is SNHLY, CDR2 FYNNEI, per germline. The CDR3 spells CASGRGGYGYTF. The DNA read from the CDR3 is TGTGCCAGCGGAAGGGGCGGCTATGGC.

This clone came up many times. Sequencing ends 3 residues short of the CDR3 end; the germline J gene provides the rest. The J gene is TRBJ2-5, the V gene TRBV30, with 9 nucleotides matching TRBD1. The CDR3 length is 15 residues. The junction had 10 bases not matched to a gene; V was cut back by 3 bases and J by 5 bases. The germline V gene encodes CDR1 GTSNPN and CDR2 SVGIG (reference sequence). The DNA read from the CDR3 is TGTGCCTGGAGGATGCACAGGGGGCGACGGGAGACC. As protein: CAWRMHRGRRET. The CDR3 in its entirety is CAWRMHRGRRETQYF.

In this sample, this clone turned up many times. The read gets to within 3 residues of the CDR3 end, and the germline J gene fills in the rest. The genes are TRBV4-2 and TRBJ1-5; D is ambiguous. Deletions cut 0 bases from V and 6 bases from J, with 6 bases between. The CDR3 sequence is 13 residues long. The germline gives CDR1 LGHNA, CDR2 YNFKEQ. CDR3 region: CASSQDLGQPQHF. Partial CDR3 DNA: TGTGCCAGCAGCCAAGATCTCGGTCAGCCC.

This clone was observed at least ten times. Read coverage stops 3 residues before the CDR3 terminus; the germline J gene supplies the remainder. V gene TRBV12-3 or TRBV12-4 combines with J gene TRBJ2-3; 7 bases align to TRBD1. This CDR3 spans 17 amino acids. Trimming at V came to 4 bases and at J to 0 bases, leaving 10 bases not matched to a gene. CDR3 DNA (partial): TGTGCCAGCAGTTGGAAGGGGACAGCCCAAAGCACAGATACG. It translates to CASSWKGTAQSTDT. Given in full, the CDR3 is CASSWKGTAQSTDTQYF.

This clone has at least ten counts. The CDR3 end is not reached by the read, which stops 3 residues before it; the germline J gene fills it in. The rearrangement links TRBV11-3 to TRBJ2-7, with D perhaps matching TRBD2 (6 bases). Trimming removed 6 bases from V and 2 bases from J, with 17 bases in between. Germline V gene data show CDR1 as SGHNT and CDR2 as YENEEA. This CDR3 comprises 15 residues. Incomplete CDR3 DNA: TGTGCCAGCAGTTTTGGGTTCGGGGGAACCTACGAG. As protein: CASSFGFGGTYE. The whole CDR3 sequence reads CASSFGFGGTYEQYF. The whole variable domain, remainder taken from reference TRBV11-3 and TRBJ2-7, is EAGVVQSPRYKIIEKKQPVAFWCNPISGHNTLYWYLQNLGQGPELLIRYENEEAVDDSQLPKDRFSAERLKGVDSTLKIQPAELGDSAVYLCASSFGFGGTYEQYFGPGTRLTVT.

This clone was counted ten times or more. The missing CDR3 end, 3 residues past where the read stops, is filled in from the germline J gene. V usage is TRBV14 and J usage is TRBJ1-1, with 9 positions matching TRBD1. Germline V gives CDR1 SGHDN, CDR2 FVKESK. The CDR3 is 15 amino acids. The ends lost 3 bases at V and 4 bases at J; junction bases unmatched: 6. Partial CDR3 DNA: TGTGCCAGCAGCCACTTACAGGGGGCGCGCACTGAA. This encodes CASSHLQGARTE. The whole CDR3 reads CASSHLQGARTEAFF.

This clone turned up a few times. The read terminates 3 residues ahead of where the CDR3 ends, so the germline J gene completes it. The V call is TRBV30, the J call TRBJ1-2; D is undetermined. The V gene's germline CDR1 is GTSNPN and CDR2 SVGIG (reference sequence). The CDR3 extends over 13 amino acids. The CDR3 DNA, read in part, is TGTGCCTGGAGTAGTAACCTCCCAGATACC. Translation: CAWSSNLPDT. The whole CDR3 sequence reads CAWSSNLPDTYTF.

Note on this clone: One base away lies a much larger clone, so this may be a sequencing read error. The CDR3 goes on 3 residues after the read ends, and that part is filled in from the germline J gene. This chain uses TRBV7-2 with TRBJ2-3; tentatively, D is TRBD1 (7 bases). The CDR3 is 13 residues long. Germline assignment: CDR1 SGHTA and CDR2 FQGNSA. This CDR3 is CASSRQGGETQYF. The covered CDR3 bases are TGTGCCAGCAGCCGACAGGGCGGGGAGACG. The full variable domain, rest sourced from reference TRBV7-2 and TRBJ2-3, is GAGVSQSPSNKVTEKGKDVELRCDPISGHTALYWYRQSLGQGLEFLIYFQGNSAPDKSGLPSDRFSAERTGGSVSTLTIQRTQQEDSAVYLCASSRQGGETQYFGPGTRLTVL.

This clone showed up just a few times. The sequence runs out 3 residues before the end of the CDR3; the remainder is reconstructed from the germline J gene. The chain uses TRBV7-9 and TRBJ2-3; TRBD2 agrees at 9 bases. The CDR3 runs 15 residues. With 5 bases clipped from V and 4 bases from J, the junction kept 7 bases outside the gene matches. The germline gives CDR1 SEHNR, CDR2 FQNEAQ (reference sequence). The part of the CDR3 DNA that was read is TGTGCCAGCAGCCCCGGGACTAGCTTCCCAGATACG. Translated: CASSPGTSFPDT. The entire CDR3 protein is CASSPGTSFPDTQYF. Variable domain in full (rest from reference TRBV7-9 and TRBJ2-3): DTGVSQNPRHKITKRGQNVTFRCDPISEHNRLYWYRQTLGQGPEFLTYFQNEAQLEKSRLLSDRFSAERPKGSFSTLEIQRTEQGDSAMYLCASSPGTSFPDTQYFGPGTRLTVL.

This clone was seen at least ten times. The DNA ends 3 residues before the CDR3 does, and the rest of the CDR3 is filled in from the germline J gene. The chain joins TRBV6-2 or TRBV6-3 to TRBJ2-3, with 8 positions matching TRBD1. Germline V CDR1 and CDR2: MNHEY, SVGEGT. The CDR3 is 17 amino acids. Trimming cost V 2 bases and J 2 bases; bases outside gene matches: 9. CDR3 bases read: TGTGCCAGCAGTTACCCAATTCCGGGACAGGCCACAGATACG. This codes for CASSYPIPGQATDT. The CDR3, in full, reads CASSYPIPGQATDTQYF.

This clone was counted at least ten times. The read stops 3 residues short of the end of the CDR3; the missing end is completed from the germline J gene. The V gene is TRBV19, the J gene TRBJ1-2; 9 bases map to TRBD1. Trimming removed 0 bases from V and 4 bases from J; junction bases left unmatched: 6. Germline V lookup: CDR1 LNHDA, CDR2 SQIVND (reference sequence). The CDR3 totals 16 residues. The CDR3 DNA, read in part, is TGTGCCAGTAGTATAGACCTACCGGGACAGGGCTATGGC. It translates to CASSIDLPGQGYG. The full CDR3 protein is CASSIDLPGQGYGYTF.

This clone was recorded many times. The sequenced fragment ends 3 residues before the CDR3 boundary, so the rest is inferred from the germline J gene. The rearrangement links TRBV5-1 to TRBJ2-1; 7 nucleotides match TRBD1. This CDR3 has 17 residues. Germline values: CDR1 SGHRS, CDR2 YFSETQ. Losses at the gene ends were 4 bases for V and 2 bases for J; bases not matched to a gene: 12. The sequenced CDR3 bases are TGCGCCAGCAGCCCACCCGCGACAGGGTCACCCTACAATGAG. Amino acid sequence: CASSPPATGSPYNE. The entire CDR3 protein is CASSPPATGSPYNEQFF.

This clone was found many times. The read gets to within 3 residues of the CDR3 end, and the germline J gene fills in the rest. V is TRBV4-2 and J is TRBJ1-3; D is possibly TRBD1 (6 bases). The germline V gene has CDR1 LGHNA and CDR2 YNFKEQ. The CDR3 totals 16 residues. Trimming left V 3 bases short and J 3 bases short, with 15 bases between. The sequenced part of the CDR3 DNA is TGTGCCAGCAGCCACCAGGGGAGAAGTTATGGAAACACC. Amino acid sequence: CASSHQGRSYGNT. The whole CDR3 reads CASSHQGRSYGNTIYF.

This clone has a count of ten or more. The CDR3 extends 3 residues past the end of the read, so its final part is completed from the germline J gene. This rearrangement joins TRBV19 to TRBJ2-5; 8 bases fit TRBD1. The CDR3 extends over 18 amino acids. Trimming at V came to 2 bases and at J to 5 bases, leaving 16 bases not matched to a gene. From germline, CDR1 is LNHDA and CDR2 SQIVND (reference sequence). The CDR3 reads CASSILTSGQGGPETQYF. The sequenced part of the CDR3 DNA is TGTGCCAGTAGTATATTGACCTCCGGACAGGGAGGCCCGGAGACC.

This clone came up many times. The read ends 3 residues shy of where the CDR3 ends; the end is completed using the germline J gene. The rearrangement uses TRBV11-3 and TRBJ2-3; perhaps TRBD1 as D (5 bases). Germline V gives CDR1 SGHNT, CDR2 YENEEA. The CDR3 spans 15 residues. Trimming left V 2 bases short and J 0 bases short, with 9 bases between. The sequenced part of the CDR3 DNA is TGTGCCAGCAGCTTATCGGCAGGGAGCACAGATACG. Residues: CASSLSAGSTDT. The CDR3 as a whole reads CASSLSAGSTDTQYF. Complete variable domain (other parts from reference TRBV11-3 and TRBJ2-3): EAGVVQSPRYKIIEKKQPVAFWCNPISGHNTLYWYLQNLGQGPELLIRYENEEAVDDSQLPKDRFSAERLKGVDSTLKIQPAELGDSAVYLCASSLSAGSTDTQYFGPGTRLTVL.

This clone was counted ten times or more. The CDR3 end is not reached by the read, which stops 3 residues before it; the germline J gene fills it in. The chain is built from TRBV11-3 and TRBJ2-1, with 7 bases fitting TRBD2. The CDR3 spans 15 residues. Trimming at V came to 2 bases and at J to 1 base, leaving 2 bases not matched to a gene. The germline gives CDR1 SGHNT, CDR2 YENEEA. The covered CDR3 bases are TGTGCCAGCAGCTTACCCGGGGGGTCCTACAATGAG. Amino acid sequence: CASSLPGGSYNE. The whole CDR3 reads CASSLPGGSYNEQFF.

The table lists this clone with many counts. Read sequence stops 3 residues before the CDR3 end, and the germline J gene provides the missing end. J is TRBJ1-4 and V is TRBV10-3, with no clear D. The CDR3 contains 14 residues. In germline, CDR1 is ENHRY, CDR2 SYGVKD. The CDR3 sequence: CAICRERSNSPLFF. The sequenced CDR3 bases are TGTGCCATCTGTCGCGAACGGTCAAATTCACCA.

In regard to this clone: At one boundary the junction diverges from the germline segment, which might be a read error. The CDR3 end is not reached by the read, which stops 3 residues before it; the germline J gene fills it in. Other nucleotide sequences from this sample produce the same CDR3. The rearrangement joins TRBV5-1 to TRBJ1-3; possibly TRBD1 for D (5 bases). The CDR3 is 15 amino acids. In germline, CDR1 is SGHRS, CDR2 YFSETQ. The part of the CDR3 DNA that was read is TGCGCCAGCAGCCCCACAGGAATCTCTGGAAACACT. It codes for CASSPTGISGNT. The full CDR3 is CASSPTGISGNTIYF.

This clone has a count of ten or more. The CDR3 extends 3 residues past the end of the read, so its final part is completed from the germline J gene. This sequence joins TRBV5-1 and TRBJ2-3; 8 bases fit TRBD1. Germline-derived CDR1 and CDR2 are SGHRS and YFSETQ. With 5 bases clipped from V and 0 bases from J, the junction kept 5 bases outside the gene matches. This CDR3 region has 15 residues. The part of the CDR3 DNA that was read is TGCGCCAGCAGAATAACAGGGGGGAGCACAGATACG. It encodes CASRITGGSTDT. The full CDR3 reads CASRITGGSTDTQYF.

This clone has a handful of counts. The read comes to an end 3 residues before the CDR3 does, leaving the germline J gene to fill in the end. This rearrangement joins TRBV19 to TRBJ2-1; TRBD1 is a possible D gene (6 bases). Germline CDR1 LNHDA, CDR2 SQIVND (reference sequence). The CDR3 is 14 residues long. The V end lost 6 bases, the J end lost 3 bases, and 12 bases lay between the germline ends. The CDR3: CASRGGIYYNEQFF. CDR3 DNA, as far as it was read: TGTGCCAGTAGAGGGGGTATCTACTACAATGAG.

This clone was counted ten times or more. Read sequence stops 3 residues before the CDR3 end, and the germline J gene provides the missing end. This chain joins TRBV5-6 and TRBJ2-1, with D maybe TRBD1 (5 bases). Germline V gene data show CDR1 as SGHDT and CDR2 as YYEEEE. The V end lost 4 bases, the J end lost 0 bases, and 11 bases lay between the germline ends. This CDR3 spans 15 amino acids. Here the CDR3 reads CASSPYDSSYNEQFF. The covered CDR3 bases are TGTGCCAGCAGCCCTTACGACAGCTCCTACAATGAG.

This clone was seen at least ten times. The CDR3 goes on 3 residues after the read ends, and that part is filled in from the germline J gene. V gene TRBV27 combines with J gene TRBJ2-7; D possibly corresponds to TRBD2 (5 bases). The ends were cut back, 5 bases at V and 0 bases at J, with 14 bases in the middle. Germline loops: CDR1 MNHEY, CDR2 SMNVEV (reference sequence). The CDR3 is 15 amino acids. CDR3 sequence: CASSPLAGFSYEQYF. The sequenced CDR3 bases are TGTGCCAGCAGTCCCCTGGCGGGCTTCTCCTACGAG.

Ten or more counts support this clone. The read ends 3 residues before the CDR3 terminus; that terminus is restored from the germline J gene. The chain couples TRBV18 to TRBJ2-1; 10 positions match TRBD1. In germline, CDR1 is KGHSH, CDR2 LQKENI. With V trimmed by 3 bases and J by 4 bases, 3 bases remained unmatched. This CDR3 is 15 amino acids long. CDR3 DNA (partial): TGTGCCAGCTCACCCCCGGGACAGGGGTACAATGAG. Amino acids: CASSPPGQGYNE. Given in full, the CDR3 is CASSPPGQGYNEQFF.

The table lists this clone with many counts. The read ends 3 residues shy of where the CDR3 ends; the end is completed using the germline J gene. This chain connects TRBV20-1 to TRBJ2-1; the D gene is possibly TRBD2 (5 bases). Trimming took 1 base from V and 2 from J, leaving 9 bases between them. This CDR3 spans 14 amino acids. CDR1 and CDR2 (germline): DFQATT, SNEGSKA (reference sequence). The CDR3 sequence is CSARALAPYNEQFF. CDR3 DNA, as far as it was read: TGCAGTGCTAGAGCTCTAGCCCCCTACAATGAG.